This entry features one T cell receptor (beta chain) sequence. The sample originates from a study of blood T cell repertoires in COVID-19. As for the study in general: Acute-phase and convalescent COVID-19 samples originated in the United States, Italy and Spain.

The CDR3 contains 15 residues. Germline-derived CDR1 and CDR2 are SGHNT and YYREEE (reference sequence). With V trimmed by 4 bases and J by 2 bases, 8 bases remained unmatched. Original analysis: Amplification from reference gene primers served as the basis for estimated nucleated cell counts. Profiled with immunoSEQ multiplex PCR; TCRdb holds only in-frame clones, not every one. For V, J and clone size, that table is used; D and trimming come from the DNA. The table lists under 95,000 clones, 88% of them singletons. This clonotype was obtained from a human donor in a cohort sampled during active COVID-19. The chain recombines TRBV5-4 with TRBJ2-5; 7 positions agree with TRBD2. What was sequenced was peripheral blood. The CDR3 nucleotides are TGTGCCAGCAGCCCGGGACTAACCTTACAAGAGACCCAGTACTTC. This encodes CASSPGLTLQETQYF.